These 9 T cell receptor beta chains were sequenced from one sample in a study of blood T cell repertoires in COVID-19. The data were produced by immunoSEQ multiplex PCR, yet TCRdb's version contains in-frame clones alone and is incomplete. Seen here are roughly 200,000 clones, roughly 79% observed once, and the top ten hold 11%. Material for sequencing was peripheral blood. Every receptor here comes from a woman in her thirties or forties with COVID-19, enrolled during active disease.

There are a few counts of this clone. The V gene is TRBV7-3, the J gene TRBJ2-3; 9 positions agree with TRBD2. Trimming at V came to 2 bases and at J to 6 bases, leaving 6 bases not matched to a gene. CDR1 is SGHTA and CDR2 is FQGTGA in the germline V gene. This CDR3 spans 15 amino acids. The CDR3 DNA sequence: TGTGCCAGCAGCTTAGCGGGAGGGCCTAGGGATACGCAGTATTTT. It codes for CASSLAGGPRDTQYF.

The V gene is TRBV21-1, the J gene TRBJ2-1; no DNA check was done on the table's D call, TRBD2. TRBV21-1 is tagged as a pseudogene. The CDR3 consists of 19 residues. CDR3 bases: TGTGCCAGCAGCAAAGAAGGCGCTCCGCCGAGGGAGGGATCTCATGAGCAGTTCTTC. This codes for CASSKEGAPPREGSHEQFF.

This chain connects TRBV7-6 to TRBJ1-4, with no clear D. V lost 7 bases and J 7 bases, leaving 25 bases between the germline ends. The V gene's germline CDR1 is SGHVS and CDR2 FNYEAQ. The CDR3 sequence is 17 residues long. This CDR3 reads CASTKFPPGDASEKLFF. Written as DNA, the CDR3 is TGTGCCAGCACCAAATTCCCTCCCGGGGATGCTAGTGAAAAACTGTTTTTT.

The gene calls are TRBV5-1 and TRBJ2-1, with a possible D match to TRBD1 (6 bases). Germline loops: CDR1 SGHRS, CDR2 YFSETQ. The CDR3 runs 13 residues. Trimming removed 4 bases at V and 5 bases at J, with 10 bases between. This CDR3 reads CASSSRTDNEQFF. The CDR3, as DNA: TGCGCCAGCAGCAGTCGGACAGACAATGAGCAGTTCTTC.

The gene calls are TRBV20-1 and TRBJ2-7; D might be TRBD2 (6 bases). The CDR3 is 16 residues long. The V and J ends lost 3 bases and 0 bases respectively, with 18 bases between them. Germline CDR1 is DFQATT and CDR2 is SNEGSKA (reference sequence). The CDR3, as DNA: TGCAGTGCTAGTTACCCCTTGCTCGGGGGCTCCTACGAGCAGTACTTC. Translating it yields CSASYPLLGGSYEQYF.

The chain carries TRBV5-1 and TRBJ2-1; 9 bases agree with TRBD2. Germline V gene data show CDR1 as SGHRS and CDR2 as YFSETQ. CDR3 size: 15 residues. The ends lost 6 bases at V and 1 base at J; junction bases unmatched: 5. Here the CDR3 reads CASTYSGSSYNEQFF. The CDR3 DNA reads TGCGCCAGCACCTATAGCGGGAGTTCCTACAATGAGCAGTTCTTC.

The chain combines TRBV9 with TRBJ2-5; no clear D gene. CDR3 length: 14 residues. CDR1 and CDR2 (germline): SGDLS, YYNGEE. The ends were cut back, 0 bases at V and 1 base at J, with 7 bases in the middle. Written as DNA, the CDR3 is TGTGCCAGCAGCGTAGGGAACAGCCAAGAGACCCAGTACTTC. The encoded protein is CASSVGNSQETQYF.

The chain joins TRBV19 to TRBJ2-1; tentative D call: TRBD2 (7 bases). Germline V gene sequence: CDR1 LNHDA, CDR2 SQIVND (reference sequence). The CDR3 length is 14 residues. The V and J ends lost 5 bases and 7 bases respectively, with 15 bases between them. CDR3 DNA sequence: TGTGCCAGTAGTGCTGGGGGGGCCGGTAATGAGCAGTTCTTC. Translated: CASSAGGAGNEQFF. The full variable domain, in which reference TRBV19 and TRBJ2-1 provide the parts outside the CDR3, is DGGITQSPKYLFRKEGQNVTLSCEQNLNHDAMYWYRQDPGQGLRLIYYSQIVNDFQKGDIAEGYSVSREKKESFPLTVTSAQKNPTAFYLCASSAGGAGNEQFFGPGTRLTVL.

A single count supports this clone. The CDR3 reads CASSLRGGTKGGETQYF. The CDR3 DNA sequence: TGTGCCAGCAGTTTACGGGGCGGAACGAAGGGAGGAGAGACCCAGTACTTC. The chain links TRBV28 to TRBJ2-5; D is possibly TRBD2 (6 bases). Germline-derived CDR1 and CDR2 are MDHEN and SYDVKM. V lost 2 bases and J 4 bases, leaving 20 bases between the germline ends. The CDR3 is made up of 17 amino acids.